A selection of T cell receptor beta chains follows, all from one sample in a study. TCRdb independently ran MiXCR on the RT-PCR reads; one entry per CDR3 protein. Of more than 550,000 distinct CDR3 sequences in the sample, 14% were seen once. The specimen sequenced was memory CD4+ T cells from blood. All receptors derive from a female donor in good health, serving as a healthy control. Each CDR3 is given with its conserved first and last residue. The D gene is left open where the match is weak. Size is stated for part of the rows, as once, few or many counts, or as a class when the clone is expanded.

J | D | size | V | DNA | CDR3
TRBJ2-7 | . | . | TRBV4-3 | TGCGCCAGCAGCCACCCCGGGGTGGGGGCCGAGCAGTACTTC | CASSHPGVGAEQYF
TRBJ1-1 | TRBD1 | few | TRBV12-3/TRBV12-4 | TGTGCCAGCACCCCTGGGACAGGGGCAAGGAACACTGAAGCTTTCTTT | CASTPGTGARNTEAFF
TRBJ2-7 | TRBD1 | few | TRBV18 | TGTGCCAGCTCCTCGGGACAGAGGTACGAGCAGTACTTC | CASSSGQRYEQYF
TRBJ2-2 | TRBD2 | many | TRBV27 | TGTGCCAGCAGTCCCACAGGACTAGCGGGAGGAAGGGCCGGGGAGCTGTTTTTT | CASSPTGLAGGRAGELFF
TRBJ1-1 | . | many | TRBV12-3/TRBV12-4 | TGTGCCAGCAGCTTAGGGTATGAAGCTTTCTTT | CASSLGYEAFF
TRBJ2-1 | TRBD2 | few | TRBV6-2/TRBV6-3 | TGTGCCAGCAGTTACGCGGGAGACTGGGAGCAGTTCTTC | CASSYAGDWEQFF
TRBJ2-3 | TRBD2 | many | TRBV11-1 | TGTGCCAGCAGCCGCTCCGGGACTAGCCTCGCAGATACGCAGTATTTT | CASSRSGTSLADTQYF
TRBJ1-1 | . | few | TRBV5-1 | TGCGCCAGCAGTAGCGGGGGCCTCCATGAAGCTTTCTTT | CASSSGGLHEAFF
TRBJ1-2 | TRBD1 | many | TRBV29-1 | TGCAGCGTTGAAGGCAGGGGGCATGGCTACACCTTC | CSVEGRGHGYTF
TRBJ1-2 | . | . | TRBV25-1 | TGTGCCAGCAGTGCCTCGGGATATGGCTACACCTTC | CASSASGYGYTF
TRBJ2-5 | . | few | TRBV20-1 | TGCAGTGCTAGAGTAGGTTGGAGCGAAAGGGCAGACTTC | CSARVGWSERADF
TRBJ1-1 | TRBD1 | . | TRBV5-6 | TGTGCCAGCAGCGCCAGGGGGGGCGCGGCTGAAGCTTTCTTT | CASSARGGAAEAFF
TRBJ2-7 | TRBD2 | . | TRBV11-1 | TGTGCCAGCAGCACCCAACCGGGACTAGCGGCTTACGAGCAGTACTTC | CASSTQPGLAAYEQYF
TRBJ1-3 | . | few | TRBV3-1 | TGTGCCAGCAGCCGGTTATACAACTCTGGAAACACCATATATTTT | CASSRLYNSGNTIYF
TRBJ2-7 | TRBD1 | many | TRBV7-2 | TGTGCCAGCAGCTTAGGGGCAGGGGGCTTGTACTTC | CASSLGAGGLYF
TRBJ1-2 | TRBD1 | many | TRBV7-9 | TGTGCCAGCAGCTGGGGACAGGTCGAAGGAGGCTACACCTTC | CASSWGQVEGGYTF
TRBJ2-1 | TRBD2 | . | TRBV11-2 | TGTGCCAGCAGCTTGCGACTAGCGGGAGTTTCGTCCTACAATGAGCAGTTCTTC | CASSLRLAGVSSYNEQFF
TRBJ2-3 | TRBD2 | many | TRBV4-3 | TGCGCCAGCACCCCGGAAGTAGCGGGGTATACGCAGTATTTT | CASTPEVAGYTQYF
TRBJ1-2 | . | many | TRBV20-1 | TGCAGTGCTAGAGATGTGAGGGGGAGGAGCTACACCTTC | CSARDVRGRSYTF
TRBJ1-5 | . | many | TRBV5-1 | TGTGCCAGCAGCTTAGAGGTGAATCAGCCCCAGCATTTT | CASSLEVNQPQHF
TRBJ1-3 | . | many | TRBV20-1 | TGCAGTGCTAGATCCCAGTTGAACTCTGGAAACACCATATATTTT | CSARSQLNSGNTIYF
TRBJ2-5 | . | . | TRBV6-5 | TGTGCCAGCAGTTACTCGGGGGGAATGGAGACCCAGTACTTC | CASSYSGGMETQYF
TRBJ2-5 | TRBD1 | few | TRBV5-1 | TGCGCCAGCAGCTGGGGCAGACAGGCGCGGGACAGGGGCCGGGGGGGAGCCGAGACCCAGTACTTC | CASSWGRQARDRGRGGAETQYF
TRBJ2-7 | . | . | TRBV6-5 | TGTGCCAGCAGTTACAGCGCGGTCGACAGCTCCTACGAGCAGTACTTC | CASSYSAVDSSYEQYF
TRBJ1-2 | . | few | TRBV9 | TGTGCCAGCAGCGTAGCTACGGGAAAAGCCTATGGCTACACCTTC | CASSVATGKAYGYTF
TRBJ1-5 | . | many | TRBV4-2 | TGTGCCAGCAGCGAAGGGCACTACAATCAGCCCCAGCATTTT | CASSEGHYNQPQHF
TRBJ2-1 | . | few | TRBV18 | TGTGCCAGCTCACCACGATCTCCTCGAGGGACAAACAATGAGCAGTTCTTC | CASSPRSPRGTNNEQFF
TRBJ2-7 | . | few | TRBV20-1 | TGCAGTGCTAGAGATCAGGAAGAATTGGGTTTCTCCTACGAGCAGTACTTC | CSARDQEELGFSYEQYF
TRBJ2-7 | TRBD2 | few | TRBV6-1 | TGTGCCACAGGACTAGCGGGAGGTTGGCACGAGCAGTACTTC | CATGLAGGWHEQYF
TRBJ2-3 | . | few | TRBV6-5 | TGTGCCAGCAGTTACCGGGTTTCCACAGATACGCAGTATTTT | CASSYRVSTDTQYF
TRBJ2-7 | . | many | TRBV9 | TGTGCCAGCAGCGTTGGACAGCAATCTACGAAGCAGTACTTC | CASSVGQQSTKQYF
TRBJ2-1 | TRBD1 | many | TRBV29-1 | TGCAGCGTTGACCCACTCCGGGACAGGTACAATGAGCAGTTCTTC | CSVDPLRDRYNEQFF
TRBJ1-5 | TRBD1 | . | TRBV9 | TGTGCCAGCAGCGAAGGACAGGGGGCGTTTCAGCCCCAGCATTTT | CASSEGQGAFQPQHF
TRBJ1-3 | . | few | TRBV7-2 | TGTGCCAGCAGCTTAAGCAGGGATGGAAACACCATATATTTT | CASSLSRDGNTIYF
TRBJ1-3 | . | many | TRBV12-3/TRBV12-4 | TGTGCCAGCAAAGATTACACCATATATTTT | CASKDYTIYF
TRBJ1-4 | TRBD1 | few | TRBV6-5 | TGTGCCAGCAGCCCACAGGGGGTTGGTGAAAAACTGTTTTTT | CASSPQGVGEKLFF
TRBJ1-1 | . | few | TRBV20-1 | TGCAGTGTCGGGTCCCCCTTGGGACGGGAAAACACTGAAGCTTTCTTT | CSVGSPLGRENTEAFF
TRBJ2-2 | TRBD2 | . | TRBV9 | TGTGCCAGCAGCCATAATCCTCGGCTAGCGGTAGGAAAAGAGGGGGAGCTGTTTTTT | CASSHNPRLAVGKEGELFF
TRBJ1-2 | . | . | TRBV7-2 | TGTGCCAGCAGCTTAAATAATCCACCCGGCTACACCTTC | CASSLNNPPGYTF
TRBJ2-2 | . | few | TRBV12-5 | TGTGCTAGTGGTTTTAAGAACACCGGGGAGCTGTTTTTT | CASGFKNTGELFF
TRBJ2-4 | . | . | TRBV3-1 | TGTGCCAGCAGCCCCCGGCCAGGCGGAAACATTCAGTACTTC | CASSPRPGGNIQYF
TRBJ2-5 | TRBD2 | . | TRBV28 | TGTGCCAGCAGACGGGGACTAGCGGGAAGAGAGACCCAGTACTTC | CASRRGLAGRETQYF
TRBJ2-5 | TRBD1 | . | TRBV3-1 | TGTGCCAGCAGCAGGACAGGGATGGGGTACCAAGAGACCCAGTACTTC | CASSRTGMGYQETQYF
TRBJ2-2 | TRBD1 | many | TRBV10-3 | TGTGCCATCAGCGTTGGACAGGCGACGTTGACCGGGGAGCTGTTTTTT | CAISVGQATLTGELFF
TRBJ1-6 | . | many | TRBV20-1 | TGCAGTGCTAGAGAGGGGGCAGTTAATTCACCCCTCCACTTT | CSAREGAVNSPLHF
TRBJ1-1 | . | . | TRBV11-2 | TGTGCCAGCAGCACCACCGGGACCGATCTGAACACTGAAGCTTTCTTT | CASSTTGTDLNTEAFF
TRBJ2-5 | TRBD2 | few | TRBV20-1 | TGCAGTGCGGGACTAGCGGGGGGAACCCAAGAGACCCAGTACTTC | CSAGLAGGTQETQYF
TRBJ1-3 | . | few | TRBV20-1 | TGCAGTGCTGTACAGGGCCACTCCGGAAACACCATATATTTT | CSAVQGHSGNTIYF
TRBJ2-5 | . | few | TRBV9 | TGTGCCAGCAGCGTAGGGACAGTTTTACTAGAGACCCAGTACTTC | CASSVGTVLLETQYF
TRBJ1-4 | . | many | TRBV29-1 | TGCAGCGTTGTTGAACAGGGTAATGAAAAACTGTTTTTT | CSVVEQGNEKLFF
TRBJ2-7 | . | . | TRBV28 | TGTGCCAGCATTACCCCGGGCAGCCACTACGAGCAGTACTTC | CASITPGSHYEQYF